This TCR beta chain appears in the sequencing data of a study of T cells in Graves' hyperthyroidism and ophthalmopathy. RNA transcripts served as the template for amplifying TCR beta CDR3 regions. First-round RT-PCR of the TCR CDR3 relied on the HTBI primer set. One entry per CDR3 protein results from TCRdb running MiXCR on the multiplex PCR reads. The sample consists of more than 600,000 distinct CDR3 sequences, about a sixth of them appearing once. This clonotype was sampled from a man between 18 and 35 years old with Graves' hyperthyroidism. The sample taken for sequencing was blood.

CDR3 amino acids: CSARTSGPSYYEQYF. The DNA of the CDR3 is TGCAGTGCTAGGACTAGCGGGCCCTCGTACTACGAGCAGTACTTC. This sequence joins TRBV20-1 and TRBJ2-7; TRBD2 aligns across 10 bases. The CDR3 totals 15 residues. With V trimmed by 3 bases and J by 3 bases, 8 bases remained unmatched. Germline V gene data show CDR1 as DFQATT and CDR2 as SNEGSKA (reference sequence).